The 30 T cell receptor beta chains in this list originate from one sample, sequenced in a study of T cell responses to AZD1222 COVID-19 vaccine. Clones were read by immunoSEQ multiplex PCR, and TCRdb kept only the in-frame ones, dropping some. Among about 150,000 clones listed, about 87% were seen once. The specimen was peripheral blood, collected 28 days after the second AZD1222 dose. Source of these receptors: an adult who received the AZD1222 COVID-19 vaccine.

This chain joins TRBV3-1 (or the pseudogene TRBV3-2) and TRBJ2-2; the D gene could be TRBD1 or TRBD2 (5 bases each). Germline V lookup: CDR1 LGHDT, CDR2 YNNKEL (reference sequence). The CDR3 has 16 amino acids. V lost 4 bases to trimming and J lost 2 bases, with 14 bases between them. CDR3 protein: CASSRPGPRNTGELFF. The CDR3 DNA is TGTGCCAGCAGCCGCCCGGGACCAAGAAACACCGGGGAGCTGTTTTTT.

V is TRBV7-2 and J is TRBJ1-6; D not resolved. V was clipped by 8 bases and J by 9 bases, with 17 bases between them. Germline CDR1 and CDR2: SGHTA and FQGNSA. This CDR3 has 14 residues. The CDR3 loop reads CASRISLGSSPLHF. The CDR3 region has the DNA TGTGCCAGCCGAATCTCCTTGGGGTCTTCACCCCTCCACTTT.

The genes are TRBV11-1 and TRBJ2-7, with D perhaps TRBD1 or TRBD2 (5 bases each). The length of the CDR3 is 13 residues. V lost 4 bases, J lost 4 bases, and 11 bases lay in between. Germline V gives CDR1 SGHAT, CDR2 FQDESV (reference sequence). CDR3 in DNA: TGTGCCAGCAGCTGGGGGTTTCCTTACGAGCAGTACTTC. Encoded protein: CASSWGFPYEQYF.

The rearrangement uses TRBV24-1 and TRBJ1-2; possibly TRBD1 for D (6 bases). V shed 4 bases and J shed 6 bases, with 11 bases lying between them. Germline-derived CDR1 and CDR2 are KGHDR and SFDVKD. The CDR3 covers 13 residues. The CDR3 sequence is CATSEDSVNGYTF. CDR3 in DNA: TGTGCCACCAGTGAGGACAGTGTAAATGGCTACACCTTC.

This chain uses TRBV2 with TRBJ2-7; possible D gene TRBD2, 5 bases. The V gene's germline CDR1 is SNHLY and CDR2 FYNNEI. Trimming took 6 bases from V and 2 from J, leaving 8 bases between them. CDR3 length: 12 amino acids. The CDR3 DNA follows: TGTGCCAGCAGGGCTAGCCCCTACGAGCAGTACTTC. Residues: CASRASPYEQYF.

The rearrangement joins TRBV3-1 (or the pseudogene TRBV3-2) to TRBJ2-7; perhaps TRBD1 as D (7 bases). Germline V CDR1 and CDR2: LGHDT, YNNKEL (reference sequence). V lost 4 bases to trimming and J lost 3 bases, with 10 bases between them. The CDR3 has 13 residues. The CDR3 region is CASSRQGGYEQYF. CDR3 sequence (DNA): TGTGCCAGCAGCCGACAGGGAGGCTACGAGCAGTACTTC.

V gene TRBV2 combines with J gene TRBJ2-6, with no clear D. Germline V gene data show CDR1 as SNHLY and CDR2 as FYNNEI. This CDR3 has 15 residues. Trimming shortened V by 7 bases and J by 0 bases, and 10 bases separated the two germline ends. The CDR3 DNA reads TGTGCCAGCACCCCGGGCCACTCTGGGGCCAACGTCCTGACTTTC. This sequence encodes CASTPGHSGANVLTF.

This sequence joins TRBV14 and TRBJ1-2, with D possibly TRBD1 on 6 matching bases. Deletions cut 2 bases from V and 5 bases from J, with 12 bases between. CDR1 is SGHDN and CDR2 is FVKESK in the germline V gene. The CDR3 is 14 residues long. The CDR3 region has the DNA TGTGCCAGCAGCCAAATCAGGGGAGGGTATGGCTACACCTTC. This encodes CASSQIRGGYGYTF.

The J gene is TRBJ2-2, the V gene TRBV5-1; D gene unclear. The CDR3 consists of 18 residues. Trimming cost V 4 bases and J 1 base, with 20 bases left between them. CDR1 is SGHRS and CDR2 is YFSETQ in the germline V gene. The CDR3 nucleotides read TGCGCCAGCAGCACCCGACCCTCGGAGATTAGGAACACCGGGGAGCTGTTTTTT. Translation gives CASSTRPSEIRNTGELFF. The entire variable domain, with the rest obtained from reference TRBV5-1 and TRBJ2-2, is as follows: KAGVTQTPRYLIKTRGQQVTLSCSPISGHRSVSWYQQTPGQGLQFLFEYFSETQRNKGNFPGRFSGRQFSNSRSEMNVSTLELGDSALYLCASSTRPSEIRNTGELFFGEGSRLTVL.

This clone came up a few times. The chain uses TRBV28 and TRBJ2-1; D is unclear. Germline CDR1 MDHEN, CDR2 SYDVKM. CDR3 length equals 12 residues. V was clipped by 5 bases and J by 5 bases, with 7 bases between them. The CDR3 sequence: CASSIGHNEQFF. For the CDR3, the DNA is TGTGCCAGCAGTATCGGACACAATGAGCAGTTCTTC.

The V and J genes are TRBV19 and TRBJ1-1; D perhaps matches TRBD1 (5 bases). The CDR3 length is 14 residues. Trimming took 5 bases from V and 2 from J, leaving 12 bases between them. Looked up from germline, CDR1 is LNHDA and CDR2 is SQIVND (reference sequence). This chain's CDR3 is CASSHRGQNTEAFF. The CDR3 coding sequence is TGTGCCAGTAGTCACCGAGGACAAAACACTGAAGCTTTCTTT.

CDR3 in DNA: TGTGCCAGCAGTTGGACTGGACGGCTGAGCTCCTACGAGCAGTACTTC. Translating it yields CASSWTGRLSSYEQYF. The V and J genes are TRBV28 and TRBJ2-7, with D possibly matching TRBD2 (5 bases). V lost 4 bases to trimming and J lost 0 bases, with 16 bases between them. The germline gives CDR1 MDHEN, CDR2 SYDVKM. The CDR3 totals 16 residues.

The chain has TRBV6-5 and TRBJ1-3; 10 nucleotides match TRBD1. The CDR3 sequence is 15 residues long. V shed 7 bases, J shed 4 bases, and the junction held 7 bases outside the gene matches. Germline V CDR1 and CDR2: MNHEY, SVGAGI. The CDR3: CASNKGQGIGNTIYF. CDR3 DNA: TGTGCCAGCAATAAGGGACAGGGGATAGGAAACACCATATATTTT.

Notes on this clone: This specimen includes other DNA sequences encoding the same CDR3. The chain employs TRBV19 and TRBJ1-1; 7 positions match TRBD1. CDR1 and CDR2 from the germline V gene are LNHDA and SQIVND (reference sequence). The ends lost 6 bases at V and 1 base at J; junction bases unmatched: 2. The CDR3 is 13 residues long. DNA for the CDR3: TGTGCCAGTAGCTGGGACAGGAACACTGAAGCTTTCTTT. Amino acid sequence: CASSWDRNTEAFF.

The CDR3 DNA is TGTGCCAGCTCACCTGGTGGGACAGGGCCCTACGAGCAGTACTTC. Protein: CASSPGGTGPYEQYF. The chain carries TRBV18 and TRBJ2-7; 9 bases are shared with TRBD1. The trim removed 3 bases at V and 2 bases at J, leaving 5 bases unmatched. Germline V CDR1 and CDR2: KGHSH, LQKENI. This CDR3 spans 15 amino acids.

The chain carries TRBV5-1 and TRBJ2-4; TRBD2 matches 8 bases. The CDR3 sequence is 14 residues long. V lost 3 bases, J lost 7 bases, and 6 bases stayed unmatched. Germline CDR1 and CDR2: SGHRS and YFSETQ. CDR3 loop: CASSSVAGRNIQYF. CDR3 nucleotide sequence: TGCGCCAGCAGCTCAGTAGCGGGGCGGAACATTCAGTACTTC.

This sequence joins TRBV18 and TRBJ2-3; tentatively, D is TRBD1 (7 bases). The germline gives CDR1 KGHSH, CDR2 LQKENI. The CDR3 covers 16 residues. V was shortened by 5 bases and J by 5 bases, with 20 bases between the two germline ends. The CDR3 coding sequence is TGTGCCAGCTCAGTACAGGGGATAGCGGTGGGAGATACGCAGTATTTT. Translation: CASSVQGIAVGDTQYF.

The chain links TRBV6-5 to TRBJ1-2, with D hard to call. With 9 bases removed from V and 3 bases from J, the gap between germline ends came to 20 bases. Germline loops: CDR1 MNHEY, CDR2 SVGAGI. CDR3 length: 15 amino acids. The CDR3 loop is CASIRQAQVHYGYTF. The CDR3 DNA reads TGTGCCAGTATTCGTCAGGCCCAGGTACACTATGGCTACACCTTC.

The chain is built from TRBV7-9 and TRBJ2-7, with D possibly matching TRBD1 (5 bases). The V gene's germline CDR1 is SEHNR and CDR2 FQNEAQ (reference sequence). The CDR3 length is 13 residues. V lost 1 base and J 7 bases, leaving 11 bases between the germline ends. This CDR3 is CASSLVGPSEQYF. CDR3 in DNA: TGTGCCAGCAGCTTAGTGGGGCCTTCTGAGCAGTACTTC. The whole variable domain, filled in from reference TRBV7-9 and TRBJ2-7, reads DTGVSQNPRHKITKRGQNVTFRCDPISEHNRLYWYRQTLGQGPEFLTYFQNEAQLEKSRLLSDRFSAERPKGSFSTLEIQRTEQGDSAMYLCASSLVGPSEQYFGPGTRLTVT.

As for this clone: Other DNA variants within this sample encode the same CDR3. The genes are TRBV11-2 and TRBJ1-3; D is unresolved. The CDR3 extends over 15 amino acids. Trimming left V 0 bases short and J 1 base short, with 7 bases between. CDR1 is SGHAT, CDR2 FQNNGV, per germline. The CDR3 reads CASSLEWVSGNTIYF. The CDR3 DNA reads TGTGCCAGCAGCTTAGAATGGGTGTCTGGAAACACCATATATTTT.

This clone has just one count. J is TRBJ2-2 and V is TRBV6-5, with D unclear. Germline CDR1 and CDR2: MNHEY and SVGAGI. The CDR3 consists of 13 residues. Trimming pared 9 bases from V and 5 bases from J, leaving 13 bases between. The CDR3 region is CARGGRFTGELFF. CDR3 coding DNA: TGTGCCAGGGGTGGAAGGTTTACCGGGGAGCTGTTTTTT.

Only one count was recorded for this clone. The chain carries TRBV19 and TRBJ2-1, with a weak D call TRBD1 (5 bases). V shed 4 bases and J shed 7 bases, with 20 bases lying between them. The germline CDR1 and CDR2 sequences are LNHDA and SQIVND (reference sequence). The CDR3 is 16 amino acids. CDR3 in amino acids: CASSTVNSRRGNEQFF. The CDR3 DNA follows: TGTGCCAGTAGTACCGTAAATTCGAGAAGGGGTAATGAGCAGTTCTTC.

As to this clone: This sample also contains other DNA sequences that code for the same CDR3. The chain joins TRBV6-5 to TRBJ2-7; a weak D match, TRBD1 (6 bases). The germline V and J ends were trimmed by 6 bases and 2 bases, with 11 bases remaining between them. This CDR3 contains 13 residues. The germline V gene has CDR1 MNHEY and CDR2 SVGAGI. The CDR3 loop reads CASSPGTTYEQYF. The CDR3 DNA reads TGTGCCAGCAGCCCCGGGACAACCTACGAGCAGTACTTC.

The table lists this clone with a few counts. The chain has TRBV12-3 or TRBV12-4 and TRBJ2-1, with 7 bases aligning to TRBD1. J was trimmed by 7 bases and V by 6 bases; bases with no gene match: 6. The CDR3 has 13 residues. The CDR3 nucleotides read TGTGCCAGCAGCCCAGCCAGGGGGAATGAGCAGTTCTTC. Translated, it gives CASSPARGNEQFF.

This rearrangement joins TRBV6-5 to TRBJ2-5; TRBD2 aligns across 11 bases. The CDR3 length is 15 residues. Trimming removed 6 bases from V and 11 bases from J; junction bases left unmatched: 14. CDR1 and CDR2 (germline): MNHEY, SVGAGI. DNA for the CDR3: TGTGCCAGCAGCACTTCGGGACTAGCGGTAGGAAGACAGTACTTC. It translates to CASSTSGLAVGRQYF.

The CDR3 sequence: CASSLARGNTEAFF. The CDR3 coding sequence is TGTGCCAGCAGCTTAGCGCGGGGTAACACTGAAGCTTTCTTT. This chain joins TRBV7-6 and TRBJ1-1; no clear D gene. V was clipped by 0 bases and J by 2 bases, with 7 bases between them. The CDR3 runs 14 residues. Germline V lookup: CDR1 SGHVS, CDR2 FNYEAQ. Full variable domain (missing parts from reference TRBV7-6 and TRBJ1-1): GAGVSQSPRYKVTKRGQDVALRCDPISGHVSLYWYRQALGQGPEFLTYFNYEAQQDKSGLPNDRFSAERPEGSISTLTIQRTEQRDSAMYRCASSLARGNTEAFFGQGTRLTVV.

This sequence joins TRBV7-9 and TRBJ1-2; TRBD1 agrees at 7 bases. Germline V gene data show CDR1 as SEHNR and CDR2 as FQNEAQ (reference sequence). V lost 5 bases and J lost 6; bases outside the gene matches: 9. The CDR3 is 14 residues long. CDR3 amino acids: CASSQDGGGHGYTF. In DNA form, the CDR3 reads TGTGCCAGCAGCCAGGATGGAGGGGGCCATGGCTACACCTTC.

The chain carries TRBV7-2 and TRBJ2-7; 11 nucleotides line up with TRBD1. J was trimmed by 7 bases and V by 4 bases; bases with no gene match: 6. The CDR3 spans 14 residues. CDR1 and CDR2 from the germline V gene are SGHTA and FQGNSA. The CDR3 bases are TGTGCCAGCAGCTACGGACAGGGGGCGGGTGAGCAGTACTTC. It specifies CASSYGQGAGEQYF.

The chain carries TRBV3-1 (or the pseudogene TRBV3-2) and TRBJ1-2; 7 positions match TRBD1. Germline V lookup: CDR1 LGHDT, CDR2 YNNKEL (reference sequence). V was pared by 3 bases and J by 1 base, with 5 bases of the junction left unmatched. CDR3 length: 15 amino acids. CDR3 sequence reads: CASSHSQGGNYGYTF. The CDR3 nucleotides read TGTGCCAGCAGCCATTCTCAGGGGGGTAACTATGGCTACACCTTC.

The chain has TRBV4-3 and TRBJ2-2; a possible D gene is TRBD2 (6 bases). In germline, CDR1 is LGHNA, CDR2 YSLEER. This CDR3 is 15 amino acids long. V dropped 2 bases and J dropped 7 bases, with 14 bases sitting between them. The CDR3: CASSQSTSSYGELFF. CDR3 DNA: TGCGCCAGCAGCCAATCGACTAGTAGTTACGGGGAGCTGTTTTTT.